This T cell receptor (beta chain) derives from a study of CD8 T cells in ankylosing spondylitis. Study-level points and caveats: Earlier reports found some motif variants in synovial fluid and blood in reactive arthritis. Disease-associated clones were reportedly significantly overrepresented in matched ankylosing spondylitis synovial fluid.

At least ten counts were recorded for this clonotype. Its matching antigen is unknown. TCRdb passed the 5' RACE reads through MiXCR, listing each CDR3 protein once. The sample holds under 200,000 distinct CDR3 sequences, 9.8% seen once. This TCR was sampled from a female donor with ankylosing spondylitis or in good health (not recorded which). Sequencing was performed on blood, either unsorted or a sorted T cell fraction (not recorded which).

CDR3 sequence (DNA): TGTGCCAGCAGCTTACCTACAGGAGAGCAGTTCTTC. Translating gives CASSLPTGEQFF. The chain recombines TRBV7-9 with TRBJ2-1; D might be TRBD1 (5 bases). Looked up from germline, CDR1 is SEHNR and CDR2 is FQNEAQ (reference sequence). CDR3 size: 12 residues. V dropped 2 bases and J dropped 10 bases, with 9 bases sitting between them.